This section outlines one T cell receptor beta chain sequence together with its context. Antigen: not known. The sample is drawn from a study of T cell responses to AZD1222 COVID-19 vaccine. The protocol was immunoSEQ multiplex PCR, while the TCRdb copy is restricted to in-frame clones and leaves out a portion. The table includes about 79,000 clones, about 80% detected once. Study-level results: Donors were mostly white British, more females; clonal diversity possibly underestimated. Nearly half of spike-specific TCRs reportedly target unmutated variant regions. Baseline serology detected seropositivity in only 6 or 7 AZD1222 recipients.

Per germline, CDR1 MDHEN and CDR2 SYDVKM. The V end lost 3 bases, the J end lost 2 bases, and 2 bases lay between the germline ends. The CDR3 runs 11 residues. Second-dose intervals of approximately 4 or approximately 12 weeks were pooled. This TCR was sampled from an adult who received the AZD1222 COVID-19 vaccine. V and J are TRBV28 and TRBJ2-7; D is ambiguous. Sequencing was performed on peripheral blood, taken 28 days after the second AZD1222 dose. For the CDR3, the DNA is TGTGCCAGCAGTTTCGCCTACGAGCAGTACTTC. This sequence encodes CASSFAYEQYF.